The clone carrying this TCR beta chain was seen a handful of times. The antigen is undetermined. This record belongs to a study of yellow fever vaccine responses in identical twins. Findings and limits, study-wide: A vaccine T cell response that seemed partly convergent and partly personalized was reported in twins.

MiXCR, run by TCRdb on the RT-PCR reads, gives a single entry per CDR3 protein. The profile covers about 9,000 distinct CDR3 sequences, with approximately 80% appearing a single time and roughly 1.9% taken by the ten largest. The sequencing here drew on T cells from blood (PBMCs), unsorted or a sorted subset (not recorded which), taken before or after yellow fever vaccination (not recorded which). The source of this sequence is a young woman who received the yellow fever vaccine.

The CDR3 DNA sequence: TGTGCCATCAGTGAGTCTTTCTTATGGGGACAGTCTGGCTACACCTTC. As protein: CAISESFLWGQSGYTF. The genes are TRBV10-3 and TRBJ1-2; 7 positions match TRBD1. The CDR3 sequence is 16 residues long. Trimming took 0 bases from V and 7 from J; bases not matched to a gene: 11. Germline V lookup: CDR1 ENHRY, CDR2 SYGVKD.